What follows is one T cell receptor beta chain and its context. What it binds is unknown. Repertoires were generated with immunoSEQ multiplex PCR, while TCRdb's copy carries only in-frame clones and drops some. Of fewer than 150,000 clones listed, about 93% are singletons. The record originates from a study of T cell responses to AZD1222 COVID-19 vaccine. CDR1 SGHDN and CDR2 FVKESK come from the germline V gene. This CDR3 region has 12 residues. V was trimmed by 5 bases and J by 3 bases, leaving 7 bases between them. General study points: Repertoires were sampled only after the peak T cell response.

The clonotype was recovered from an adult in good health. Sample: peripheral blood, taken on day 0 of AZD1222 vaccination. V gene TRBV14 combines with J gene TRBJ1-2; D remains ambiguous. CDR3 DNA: TGTGCCAGCAGCAGTCAGTACTATGGCTACACCTTC. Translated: CASSSQYYGYTF.